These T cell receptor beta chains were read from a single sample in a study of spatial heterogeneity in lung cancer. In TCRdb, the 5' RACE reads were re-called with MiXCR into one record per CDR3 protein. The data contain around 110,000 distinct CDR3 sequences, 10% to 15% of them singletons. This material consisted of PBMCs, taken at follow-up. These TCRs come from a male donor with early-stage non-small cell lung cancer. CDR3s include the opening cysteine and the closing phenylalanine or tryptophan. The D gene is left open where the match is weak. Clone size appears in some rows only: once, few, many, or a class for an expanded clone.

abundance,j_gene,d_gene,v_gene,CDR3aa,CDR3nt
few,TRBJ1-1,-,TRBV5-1,CASSTEMNTEAFF,TGCGCCTCCTCGACAGAGATGAACACTGAAGCTTTCTTT
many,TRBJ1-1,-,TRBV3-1,CASSPSLGEAFF,TGTGCCAGCAGCCCCAGCCTTGGTGAAGCTTTCTTT
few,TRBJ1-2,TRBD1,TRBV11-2,CASSLGPRGADYGYTF,TGTGCCAGCAGCTTAGGGCCCAGGGGGGCGGACTATGGCTACACCTTC
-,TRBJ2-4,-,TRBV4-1,CASSQEGGKGIQYF,TGCGCCAGCAGCCAAGAAGGGGGGAAGGGCATTCAGTACTTC
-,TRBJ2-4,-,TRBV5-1,CASSAAGPEVKNIQYF,TGCGCCAGCAGCGCAGCAGGCCCGGAGGTCAAAAACATTCAGTACTTC
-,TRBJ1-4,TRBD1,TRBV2,CASRDDRGINEKLFF,TGTGCCAGCAGGGACGACAGGGGAATTAATGAAAAACTGTTTTTT
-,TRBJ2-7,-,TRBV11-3,CASSLKGISGPEQYF,TGTGCCAGCAGCCTTAAGGGGATTTCCGGGCCCGAGCAGTACTTC
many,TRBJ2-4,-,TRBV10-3,CAISESRGVDIQYF,TGTGCCATCAGTGAGTCAAGGGGGGTGGACATTCAGTACTTC
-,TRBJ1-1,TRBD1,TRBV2,CASSLEGGFEAFF,TGTGCCAGCAGTTTAGAAGGGGGCTTTGAAGCTTTCTTT
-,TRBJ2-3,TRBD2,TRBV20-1,CSADGRGSTDTQYF,TGCAGTGCTGACGGGCGGGGGAGCACAGATACGCAGTATTTT
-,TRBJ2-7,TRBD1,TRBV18,CASSSRDREPYEQYF,TGTGCCAGTTCCTCCCGGGACAGGGAGCCCTACGAGCAGTACTTC